The 7 T cell receptor beta chains below were found in one sample sequenced in a study of radiotherapy plus CTLA-4 blockade in lung cancer. The data were produced by immunoSEQ multiplex PCR, yet TCRdb's version contains in-frame clones alone and is incomplete. The table includes some 100,000 clones, just under 80% detected once. The sequenced sample was peripheral blood, obtained from a patient treated with radiotherapy plus ipilimumab. These TCRs come from a human donor with non-small cell lung cancer who had a partial response to radiotherapy plus ipilimumab.

This clone is termed medium-sized (0.01 to 0.1%). J is TRBJ2-7 and V is TRBV5-1; D uncertain. The CDR3 is 14 amino acids. Germline V gene sequence: CDR1 SGHRS, CDR2 YFSETQ. The V and J ends lost 7 bases and 2 bases respectively, with 16 bases between them. The CDR3 loop is CASRPTLPPYEQYF. DNA for the CDR3: TGCGCCAGCCGGCCGACACTTCCCCCCTACGAGCAGTACTTC.

The rearrangement joins TRBV19 to TRBJ2-1, with a weak D call TRBD2 (6 bases). CDR1 is LNHDA, CDR2 SQIVND, per germline (reference sequence). CDR3 length: 13 amino acids. Trimming shortened V by 3 bases and J by 6 bases, and 9 bases separated the two germline ends. CDR3 amino acids: CASSIPGANEQFF. In DNA form, the CDR3 reads TGTGCCAGTAGTATTCCGGGAGCCAATGAGCAGTTCTTC.

On this clone itself: The sample carries other DNA sequences with the same CDR3. The chain combines TRBV5-1 with TRBJ1-4; 11 bases agree with TRBD1. CDR1 SGHRS and CDR2 YFSETQ come from the germline V gene. The length of the CDR3 is 15 residues. V lost 2 bases and J lost 7; bases outside the gene matches: 4. CDR3 sequence reads: CASSLSGTGGEKLFF. The CDR3 bases are TGCGCCAGCAGCTTATCCGGGACAGGGGGTGAAAAACTGTTTTTT.

This chain links TRBV19 with TRBJ1-5; 10 positions agree with TRBD1. Trimming cost V 7 bases and J 0 bases; bases outside gene matches: 9. CDR1 LNHDA and CDR2 SQIVND come from the germline V gene (reference sequence). The CDR3 sequence is 17 residues long. The DNA of the CDR3 is TGTGCCAGTATTGACAGGGGGCTGGTTTATAGCAATCAGCCCCAGCATTTT. This gives the protein CASIDRGLVYSNQPQHF.

This clone has just a few counts. V and J are TRBV4-1 and TRBJ1-3; possibly TRBD1 for D (6 bases). V was clipped by 1 base and J by 2 bases, with 6 bases between them. Germline CDR1 is MGHRA and CDR2 is YSYEKL. The CDR3 totals 14 residues. The CDR3 nucleotides are TGCGCCAGCAGCCAAGCAGGGGCTGGAAACACCATATATTTT. Protein product: CASSQAGAGNTIYF.

The genes are TRBV7-9 and TRBJ2-5, with a weak D call TRBD1 (5 bases). Germline V gene lookup returns CDR1 SEHNR and CDR2 FQNEAQ (reference sequence). The CDR3 spans 14 residues. V gave up 2 bases and J gave up 6 bases, with 13 bases separating them. DNA of the CDR3: TGTGCCAGCAGCTTATCCGCAGGGCGCCAGACCCAGTACTTC. Translating it yields CASSLSAGRQTQYF. Combining the CDR3 with reference TRBV7-9 and TRBJ2-5 gives the whole variable domain DTGVSQNPRHKITKRGQNVTFRCDPISEHNRLYWYRQTLGQGPEFLTYFQNEAQLEKSRLLSDRFSAERPKGSFSTLEIQRTEQGDSAMYLCASSLSAGRQTQYFGPGTRLLVL.

This clone has just a few counts. Other DNA sequences from this sample encode an identical CDR3 as well. The rearrangement joins TRBV7-2 to TRBJ1-3; 7 bases are a match to TRBD1. There are 15 residues in the CDR3. V lost 5 bases to trimming and J lost 1 base; unmatched junction nucleotides: 5. Germline values: CDR1 SGHTA, CDR2 FQGNSA. The CDR3 DNA reads TGTGCCAGCAGCACAACAGGGGATTCTGGAAACACCATATATTTT. Translated, it gives CASSTTGDSGNTIYF.